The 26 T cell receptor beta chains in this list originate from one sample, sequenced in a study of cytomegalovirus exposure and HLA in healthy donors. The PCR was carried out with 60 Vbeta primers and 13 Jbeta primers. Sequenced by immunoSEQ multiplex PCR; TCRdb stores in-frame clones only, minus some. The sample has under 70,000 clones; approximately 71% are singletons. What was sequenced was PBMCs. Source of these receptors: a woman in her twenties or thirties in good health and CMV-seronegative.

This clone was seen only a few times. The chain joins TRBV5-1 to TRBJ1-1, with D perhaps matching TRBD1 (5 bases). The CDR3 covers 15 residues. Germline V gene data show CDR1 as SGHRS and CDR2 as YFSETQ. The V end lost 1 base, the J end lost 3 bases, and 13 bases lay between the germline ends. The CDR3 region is CASSLTGWGDTEAFF. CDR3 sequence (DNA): TGCGCCAGCAGCTTGACAGGTTGGGGGGACACTGAAGCTTTCTTT.

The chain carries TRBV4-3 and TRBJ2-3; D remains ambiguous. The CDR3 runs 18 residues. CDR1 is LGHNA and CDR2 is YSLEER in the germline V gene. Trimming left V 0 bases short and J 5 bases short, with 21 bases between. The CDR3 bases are TGCGCCAGCAGCCAAGATCTCCCTTTTGACCACCCGGGAGATACGCAGTATTTT. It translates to CASSQDLPFDHPGDTQYF.

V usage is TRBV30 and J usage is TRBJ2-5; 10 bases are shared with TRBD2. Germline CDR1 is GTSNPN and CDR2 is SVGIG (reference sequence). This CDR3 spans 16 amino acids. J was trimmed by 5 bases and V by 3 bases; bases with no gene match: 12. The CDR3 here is CAWSWESGGAQETQYF. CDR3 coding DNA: TGTGCCTGGAGCTGGGAAAGCGGGGGGGCCCAGGAGACCCAGTACTTC.

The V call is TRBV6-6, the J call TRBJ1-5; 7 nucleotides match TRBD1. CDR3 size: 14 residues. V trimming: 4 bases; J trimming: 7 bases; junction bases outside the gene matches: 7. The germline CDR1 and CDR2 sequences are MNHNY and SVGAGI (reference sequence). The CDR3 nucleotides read TGTGCCAGCAGTTGGACAGGCACCAGGCAGCCCCAGCATTTT. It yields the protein CASSWTGTRQPQHF.

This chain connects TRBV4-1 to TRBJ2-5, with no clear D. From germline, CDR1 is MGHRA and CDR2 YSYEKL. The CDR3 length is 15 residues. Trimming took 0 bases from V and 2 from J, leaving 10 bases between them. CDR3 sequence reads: CASSQEVRLQETQYF. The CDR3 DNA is TGCGCCAGCAGCCAAGAGGTCCGGTTACAAGAGACCCAGTACTTC.

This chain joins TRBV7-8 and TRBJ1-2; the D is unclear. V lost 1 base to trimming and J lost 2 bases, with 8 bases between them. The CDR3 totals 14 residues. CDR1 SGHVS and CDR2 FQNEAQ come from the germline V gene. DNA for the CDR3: TGTGCCAGCAGCTTAGGAGCAGGAAACTATGGCTACACCTTC. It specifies CASSLGAGNYGYTF.

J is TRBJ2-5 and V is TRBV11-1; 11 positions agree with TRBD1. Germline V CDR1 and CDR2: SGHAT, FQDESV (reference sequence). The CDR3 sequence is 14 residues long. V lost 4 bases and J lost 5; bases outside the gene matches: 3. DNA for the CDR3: TGTGCCAGCAGCTCGGACAGGGGGCGGGAGACCCAGTACTTC. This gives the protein CASSSDRGRETQYF.

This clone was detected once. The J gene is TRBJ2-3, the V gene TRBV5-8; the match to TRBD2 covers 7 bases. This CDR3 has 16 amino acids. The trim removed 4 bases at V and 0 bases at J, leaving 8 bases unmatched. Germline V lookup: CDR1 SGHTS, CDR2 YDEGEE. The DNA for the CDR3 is TGTGCCAGCAGCCGTTGGGGGAGGGCGAGCACAGATACGCAGTATTTT. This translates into CASSRWGRASTDTQYF.

The CDR3 sequence: CATADRGNYGYTF. CDR3 bases: TGTGCCACCGCGGACAGGGGTAACTATGGCTACACCTTC. The chain carries TRBV21-1 and TRBJ1-2; the listed D gene, TRBD1, was not tested against the DNA. TRBV21-1 is flagged as a pseudogene. The CDR3 is 13 amino acids.

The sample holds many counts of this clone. CDR3 nucleotide sequence: TGTGCCAGCAGCCCCGGAACAGGGGCAACTGGAAACACCATATATTTT. Protein product: CASSPGTGATGNTIYF. The genes are TRBV5-4 and TRBJ1-3, with 7 bases lining up with TRBD1. V lost 4 bases to trimming and J lost 2 bases; unmatched junction nucleotides: 9. The CDR3 length is 16 residues. Germline V gene lookup returns CDR1 SGHNT and CDR2 YYREEE (reference sequence).

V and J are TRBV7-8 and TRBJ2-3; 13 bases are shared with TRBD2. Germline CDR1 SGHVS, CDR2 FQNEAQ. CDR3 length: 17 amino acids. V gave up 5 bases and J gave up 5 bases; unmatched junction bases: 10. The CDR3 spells CASSLYTSGGALDTQYF. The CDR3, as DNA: TGTGCCAGCAGCCTATACACTAGCGGGGGGGCTCTAGATACGCAGTATTTT.

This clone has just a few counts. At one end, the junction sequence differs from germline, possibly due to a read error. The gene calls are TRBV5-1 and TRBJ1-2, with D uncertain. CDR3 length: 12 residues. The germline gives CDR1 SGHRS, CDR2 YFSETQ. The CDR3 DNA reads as TGTGCCAGCAGCTTGGGTCACACGGGCTACACCTTC. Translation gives CASSLGHTGYTF.

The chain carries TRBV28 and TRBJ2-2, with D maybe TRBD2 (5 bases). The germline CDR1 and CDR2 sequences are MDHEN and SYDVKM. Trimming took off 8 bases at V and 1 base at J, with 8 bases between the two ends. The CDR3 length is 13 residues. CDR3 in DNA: TGTGCCAGCGTAGGGAGGAACACCGGGGAGCTGTTTTTT. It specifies CASVGRNTGELFF.

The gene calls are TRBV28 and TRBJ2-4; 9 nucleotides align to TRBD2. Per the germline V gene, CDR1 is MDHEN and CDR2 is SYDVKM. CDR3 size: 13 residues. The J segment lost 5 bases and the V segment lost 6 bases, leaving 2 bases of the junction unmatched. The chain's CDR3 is CASRGGGENIQYF. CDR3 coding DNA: TGTGCCAGCAGGGGCGGGGGGGAAAACATTCAGTACTTC.

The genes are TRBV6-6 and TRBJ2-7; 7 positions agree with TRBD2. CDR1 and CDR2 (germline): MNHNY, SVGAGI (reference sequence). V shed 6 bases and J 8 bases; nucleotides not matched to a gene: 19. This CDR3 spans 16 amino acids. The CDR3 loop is CASSPTRDYPGVQQYF. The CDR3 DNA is TGTGCCAGCAGCCCCACCCGGGACTACCCCGGGGTACAGCAGTACTTC.

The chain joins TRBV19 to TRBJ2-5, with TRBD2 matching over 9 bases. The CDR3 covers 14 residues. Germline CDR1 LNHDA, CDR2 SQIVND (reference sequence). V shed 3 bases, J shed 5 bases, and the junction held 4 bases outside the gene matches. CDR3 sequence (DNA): TGTGCCAGTAGTATGGCGGGGGGGCTGGAGACCCAGTACTTC. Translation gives CASSMAGGLETQYF.

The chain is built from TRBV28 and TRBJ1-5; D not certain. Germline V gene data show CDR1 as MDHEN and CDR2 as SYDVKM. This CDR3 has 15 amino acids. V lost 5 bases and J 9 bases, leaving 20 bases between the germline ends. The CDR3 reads CASSPTTGTIGPQHF. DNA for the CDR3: TGTGCCAGCAGTCCCACGACCGGTACTATAGGGCCCCAGCATTTT.

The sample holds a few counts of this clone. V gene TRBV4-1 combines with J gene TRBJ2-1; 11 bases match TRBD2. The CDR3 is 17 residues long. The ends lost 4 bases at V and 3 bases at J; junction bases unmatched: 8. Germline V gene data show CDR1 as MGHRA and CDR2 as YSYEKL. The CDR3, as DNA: TGCGCCAGCAGCCCTATGACTAGCGGGGCAAACTACAATGAGCAGTTCTTC. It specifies CASSPMTSGANYNEQFF.

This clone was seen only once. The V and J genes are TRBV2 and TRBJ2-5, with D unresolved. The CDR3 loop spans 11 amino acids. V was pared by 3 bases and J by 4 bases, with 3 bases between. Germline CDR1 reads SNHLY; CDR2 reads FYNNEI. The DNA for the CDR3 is TGTGCCAGCAGTGATAGAGAGACCCAGTACTTC. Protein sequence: CASSDRETQYF. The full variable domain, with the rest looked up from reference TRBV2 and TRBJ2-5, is EPEVTQTPSHQVTQMGQEVILRCVPISNHLYFYWYRQILGQKVEFLVSFYNNEISEKSEIFDDQFSVERPDGSNFTLKIRSTKLEDSAMYFCASSDRETQYFGPGTRLLVL.

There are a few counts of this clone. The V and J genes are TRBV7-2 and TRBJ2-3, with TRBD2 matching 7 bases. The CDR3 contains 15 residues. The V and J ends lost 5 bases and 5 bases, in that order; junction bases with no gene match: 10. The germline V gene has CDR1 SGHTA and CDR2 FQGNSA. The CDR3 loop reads CASSQTSLEVDTQYF. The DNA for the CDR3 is TGTGCCAGCAGCCAGACTAGCTTAGAGGTAGATACGCAGTATTTT.

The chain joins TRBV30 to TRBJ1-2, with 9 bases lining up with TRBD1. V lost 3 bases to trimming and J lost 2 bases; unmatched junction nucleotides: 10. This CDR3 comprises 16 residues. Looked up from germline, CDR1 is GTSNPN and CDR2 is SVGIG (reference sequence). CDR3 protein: CAWRRDREGFNYGYTF. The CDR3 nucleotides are TGTGCCTGGAGGAGGGACAGGGAGGGGTTCAACTATGGCTACACCTTC.

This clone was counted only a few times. The CDR3 DNA is TGTGCCAGCAGCTTCGGAGGGAAGGGGAACGAGCAGTACTTC. It encodes CASSFGGKGNEQYF. The chain combines TRBV11-2 with TRBJ2-7; the D gene is possibly TRBD2 (6 bases). There are 14 residues in the CDR3. Germline values: CDR1 SGHAT, CDR2 FQNNGV. V gave up 3 bases and J gave up 5 bases, with 14 bases separating them.

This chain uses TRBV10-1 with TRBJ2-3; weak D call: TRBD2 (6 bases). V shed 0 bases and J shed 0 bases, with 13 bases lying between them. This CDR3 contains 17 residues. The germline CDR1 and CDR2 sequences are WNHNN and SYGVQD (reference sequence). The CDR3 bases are TGCGCCAGCAGTGAGTCGATGGTTAGCGGTAGCACAGATACGCAGTATTTT. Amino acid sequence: CASSESMVSGSTDTQYF.

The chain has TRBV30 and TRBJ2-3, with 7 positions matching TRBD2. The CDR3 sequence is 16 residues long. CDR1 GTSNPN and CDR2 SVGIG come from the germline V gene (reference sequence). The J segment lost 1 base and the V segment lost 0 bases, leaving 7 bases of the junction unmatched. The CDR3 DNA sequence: TGTGCCTGGAGTGTAGGAGCGGGGATGGGCACAGATACGCAGTATTTT. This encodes CAWSVGAGMGTDTQYF.

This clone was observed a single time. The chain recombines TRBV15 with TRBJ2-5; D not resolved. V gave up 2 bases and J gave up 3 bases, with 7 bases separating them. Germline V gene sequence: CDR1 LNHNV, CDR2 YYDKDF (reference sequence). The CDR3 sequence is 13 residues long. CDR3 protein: CATSRSQEETQYF. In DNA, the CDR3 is TGTGCCACCAGCAGAAGCCAGGAAGAGACCCAGTACTTC.

In DNA, the CDR3 is TGTGCCAGCAGCGGGAGCGGTGGCACAGATACGCAGTATTTT. Encoded protein: CASSGSGGTDTQYF. V is TRBV9 and J is TRBJ2-3; the D gene is possibly TRBD2 (5 bases). Germline CDR1 and CDR2: SGDLS and YYNGEE. V lost 3 bases to trimming and J lost 1 base, with 9 bases between them. This CDR3 is built from 14 residues.